This is a list of T cell receptor beta chains from one sample in a study of CD8+ T cells in alopecia areata. The repertoire was sequenced with immunoSEQ multiplex PCR; TCRdb's copy has only in-frame clones and lacks some. Here the sample spans about 200,000 clones, around 65% being singletons. The sample in question was CD4+ T cells sorted from blood, obtained at week 4, from a patient treated with tofacitinib. These receptors were taken from a human donor with alopecia areata. The CDR3 runs from the conserved cysteine through the conserved F or W. Fields, in order: V gene, J gene, D gene, clone size, CDR3 protein, CDR3 DNA. The D gene is left open where the match is weak. A row's size may be missing; if present it is once, few, many or a size class.

TRBV5-1	TRBJ2-7	TRBD2	.	CASSLGLEYEQYF	TGCGCCAGCAGCCTGGGACTAGAGTACGAGCAGTACTTC
TRBV5-6	TRBJ2-7	.	.	CASSRAYEQYF	TGTGCCAGCAGTAGAGCCTACGAGCAGTACTTC
TRBV6-1	TRBJ1-2	.	.	CATQSRADGAYGYTF	TGTGCCACCCAATCTCGGGCGGACGGAGCGTATGGCTACACCTTC
TRBV14	TRBJ1-4	TRBD1	few	CASSQFTGQGNEKLFF	TGTGCCAGCAGCCAATTTACGGGACAGGGGAATGAAAAACTGTTTTTT
TRBV27	TRBJ1-6	.	.	CASSLSGSARSYNSPLHF	TGTGCCAGCAGTTTATCGGGGTCAGCCCGCTCCTATAATTCACCCCTCCACTTT
TRBV28	TRBJ1-2	.	.	CASSPGSQGTAGYTF	TGTGCCAGCAGTCCCGGCAGTCAGGGGACGGCTGGCTACACCTTC
TRBV25-1	TRBJ2-6	TRBD2	.	CASSEGGSGANVLTF	TGTGCCAGCAGTGAGGGGGGGTCTGGGGCCAACGTCCTGACTTTC
TRBV7-2	TRBJ2-3	.	.	CASSISTDTQYF	TGTGCCAGCAGCATAAGCACAGATACGCAGTATTTT
TRBV6-1	TRBJ2-7	.	.	CASSEAGAIYEQYF	TGTGCCAGCAGTGAGGCGGGGGCAATCTACGAGCAGTACTTC
TRBV30	TRBJ1-6	.	once	CAWSVGLNSPLHF	TGTGCCTGGAGTGTTGGGTTGAATTCACCCCTCCACTTT
TRBV5-1	TRBJ2-6	.	.	CASSPRVSSGANVLTF	TGCGCCAGCAGCCCACGGGTGTCCTCTGGGGCCAACGTCCTGACTTTC
TRBV10-3	TRBJ2-3	.	.	CAMGRSAADTQYF	TGTGCCATGGGGCGTTCTGCCGCAGATACGCAGTATTTT
TRBV15	TRBJ1-2	TRBD1	few	CATSPRTGSGYTF	TGTGCCACCAGCCCAAGGACAGGTTCAGGCTACACCTTC
TRBV5-5	TRBJ2-5	TRBD1	.	CASSRYTGVETQYF	TGTGCCAGCAGCCGATACACAGGGGTTGAGACCCAGTACTTC
TRBV29-1	TRBJ1-4	.	.	CSVEDLQKGDATNEKLFF	TGCAGCGTTGAAGATCTTCAGAAAGGGGACGCAACTAATGAAAAACTGTTTTTT
TRBV10-3	TRBJ2-7	TRBD2	.	CAIRTLSGGADEQYF	TGTGCCATCAGGACACTGAGCGGGGGGGCAGACGAGCAGTACTTC
TRBV4-3	TRBJ1-1	.	.	CASSQDGVHYTEAFF	TGCGCCAGCAGCCAAGATGGGGTCCACTACACTGAAGCTTTCTTT
TRBV14	TRBJ2-5	.	.	CASSRTGTPQETQYF	TGTGCCAGCAGCCGCACCGGGACTCCGCAAGAGACCCAGTACTTC
TRBV29-1	TRBJ2-7	.	.	CSVVGEYEQYF	TGCAGCGTTGTCGGTGAATACGAGCAGTACTTC
TRBV27	TRBJ2-7	.	.	CASSLMSYSYEQYF	TGTGCCAGCAGTTTAATGTCCTACTCCTACGAGCAGTACTTC
TRBV15	TRBJ2-7	.	.	CATSDRGRGWLYEQYF	TGTGCCACCAGCGACCGGGGACGAGGGTGGCTTTACGAGCAGTACTTC
TRBV27	TRBJ1-5	.	.	CASRADRGVGNQPQHF	TGTGCCAGCAGGGCTGACCGGGGGGTCGGCAATCAGCCCCAGCATTTT
TRBV5-4	TRBJ1-2	.	.	CASSLATTNYGYTF	TGTGCCAGCAGCTTGGCCACGACTAACTATGGCTACACCTTC
TRBV9	TRBJ2-3	.	few	CASTRGSDRTDTQYF	TGTGCCAGCACCCGGGGGAGCGACCGCACAGATACGCAGTATTTT
TRBV5-4	TRBJ2-3	.	.	CASSRTGVSTDTQYF	TGTGCCAGCAGCCGGACCGGAGTAAGCACAGATACGCAGTATTTT
TRBV6-6	TRBJ2-7	.	.	CASSLYGSYEQYF	TGTGCCAGCAGCCTTTACGGGAGCTACGAGCAGTACTTC
TRBV2	TRBJ2-3	TRBD2	.	CASSLLAGATPDTQYF	TGTGCCAGCAGTCTCCTAGCGGGGGCGACCCCAGATACGCAGTATTTT
TRBV7-2	TRBJ2-1	.	.	CASSLAGTPSYNEQFF	TGTGCCAGCAGCTTAGCCGGGACTCCCTCCTACAATGAGCAGTTCTTC
TRBV4-3	TRBJ2-1	TRBD2	.	CASSQDRSMAGGRFF	TGCGCCAGCAGCCAAGATAGGTCGATGGCGGGGGGGAGGTTCTTC
TRBV29-1	TRBJ2-2	TRBD1	once	CSVARQGTGELFF	TGCAGCGTTGCCCGACAGGGCACCGGGGAGCTGTTTTTT
TRBV10-3	TRBJ2-7	.	.	CAISARQEDDEQYF	TGTGCCATCAGTGCGAGACAGGAGGACGACGAGCAGTACTTC
TRBV29-1	TRBJ1-4	TRBD1	few	CSLHRGGGEKLFF	TGCAGCCTACACAGGGGAGGAGGTGAAAAACTGTTTTTT
TRBV19	TRBJ2-7	TRBD1	.	CASSRRGNRGYEQYF	TGTGCCAGTAGTCGACGTGGGAACAGGGGGTACGAGCAGTACTTC
TRBV9	TRBJ1-6	.	.	CASTRDDGGNSPLHF	TGTGCCAGCACCAGGGACGACGGAGGTAATTCACCCCTCCACTTT
TRBV11-1	TRBJ2-3	.	few	CASSLGLPDTQYF	TGTGCCAGCAGCTTAGGTCTTCCGGATACGCAGTATTTT
TRBV4-1	TRBJ2-3	TRBD2	.	CASSLSGDTDTQYF	TGCGCCAGCAGCCTTAGCGGGGACACAGATACGCAGTATTTT
TRBV25-1	TRBJ1-1	.	few	CASSDSGSGGEAFF	TGTGCCAGCAGTGATTCCGGGTCCGGGGGTGAAGCTTTCTTT
TRBV6-5	TRBJ1-2	.	.	CASSAGTTNYGYTF	TGTGCCAGCAGTGCCGGGACAACTAACTATGGCTACACCTTC
TRBV4-1	TRBJ1-5	.	.	CASSQAGISNQPQHF	TGCGCCAGCAGCCAGGCAGGGATTAGCAATCAGCCCCAGCATTTT
TRBV27	TRBJ1-5	.	few	CASSLRTVDSNQPQHF	TGTGCCAGCAGTTTACGGACAGTGGATAGCAATCAGCCCCAGCATTTT
TRBV30	TRBJ2-2	TRBD1	.	CAWRTTGSGELFF	TGTGCCTGGAGGACGACAGGGAGCGGGGAGCTGTTTTTT
TRBV29-1	TRBJ2-3	.	few	CSVGPRLGDTQYF	TGCAGCGTTGGACCCCGACTTGGGGATACGCAGTATTTT